The T cell receptor (beta chain) under discussion was sequenced for a study of T cells in Graves' hyperthyroidism and ophthalmopathy. Amplification of TCR beta CDR3 regions used RNA as the template. First-round RT-PCR targeting the TCR CDR3 was performed with the HTBI primer set. TCRdb fed the multiplex PCR reads into MiXCR, producing one record per CDR3 protein. The sample holds around 540,000 distinct CDR3 sequences, roughly a sixth seen once. The CDR3 is made up of 14 amino acids. Germline CDR1 reads SNHLY; CDR2 reads FYNNEI. As concerns this clonotype: An end of the junction differs from the germline gene, which may be a read error.

PBMCs stemmed from more than 7.5 ml fresh peripheral blood. The sequencing input was blood. This TCR derives from a woman aged 25 to 45 with Graves' ophthalmopathy. The rearrangement links TRBV2 to TRBJ1-2; 11 bases are a match to TRBD1. In DNA, the CDR3 is TGTGTCAGCAGCGTGGACAGGGGGCAGGAAGGCTACACCTTC. This sequence encodes CVSSVDRGQEGYTF. Based on the CDR3 plus reference TRBV2 and TRBJ1-2, the full variable domain is EPEVTQTPSHQVTQMGQEVILRCVPISNHLYFYWYRQILGQKVEFLVSFYNNEISEKSEIFDDQFSVERPDGSNFTLKIRSTKLEDSAMYFCVSSVDRGQEGYTFGSGTRLTVV.